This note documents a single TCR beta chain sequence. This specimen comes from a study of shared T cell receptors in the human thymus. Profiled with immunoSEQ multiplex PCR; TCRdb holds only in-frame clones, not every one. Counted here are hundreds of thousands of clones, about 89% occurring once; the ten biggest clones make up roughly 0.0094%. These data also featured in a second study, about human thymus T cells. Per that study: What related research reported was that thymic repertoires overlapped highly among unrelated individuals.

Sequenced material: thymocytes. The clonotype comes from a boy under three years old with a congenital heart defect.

CDR3 coding DNA: TGCGCCAGCAGCCTCAATTATGCAGGGACAGGGTTGAACACTGAAGCTTTCTTT. Translating it yields CASSLNYAGTGLNTEAFF. The chain joins TRBV4-3 to TRBJ1-1, with 9 bases lining up with TRBD1. J lost 0 bases, V lost 4 bases, and 12 bases had no gene match. The CDR3 has 18 amino acids. CDR1 and CDR2 from the germline V gene are LGHNA and YSLEER.